The TCR beta chain under discussion was sequenced for a study of regulatory T cells in long-lasting Graves disease. This clonotype appeared a few times. Time point in this sample: newly diagnosed GD, antithyroid drugs for less than 3 months. RNA isolated from PBMCs was used to make the TCR library. The CDR3 loop spans 11 amino acids. The V end lost 4 bases, the J end lost 9 bases, and 8 bases lay between the germline ends. CDR1 and CDR2 from the germline V gene are SGHNT and YYREEE (reference sequence). Researchers made TCR beta libraries by using iRepertoire HTBI primers and running Arm-PCR on CDR3 regions. TCRdb itself ran the multiplex PCR reads through MiXCR, one entry per CDR3 protein. The table shows roughly 530,000 distinct CDR3 sequences, with about 16% occurring only once. Another study also made use of these data, one on T cells in Graves' hyperthyroidism and ophthalmopathy. Per that study: Among thyroid clonotypes expanded above 0.001, most also appeared in blood.

The sample in question was peripheral blood mononuclear cells (PBMCs), obtained at new diagnosis, from a patient treated with antithyroid drugs. This chain joins TRBV5-4 and TRBJ2-1; D is undetermined. This TCR was recovered from a woman aged 35-60 years with Graves disease. The CDR3 DNA reads as TGTGCCAGCAGCGCCAGTACTGAGCAGTTCTTC. Amino acids: CASSASTEQFF.